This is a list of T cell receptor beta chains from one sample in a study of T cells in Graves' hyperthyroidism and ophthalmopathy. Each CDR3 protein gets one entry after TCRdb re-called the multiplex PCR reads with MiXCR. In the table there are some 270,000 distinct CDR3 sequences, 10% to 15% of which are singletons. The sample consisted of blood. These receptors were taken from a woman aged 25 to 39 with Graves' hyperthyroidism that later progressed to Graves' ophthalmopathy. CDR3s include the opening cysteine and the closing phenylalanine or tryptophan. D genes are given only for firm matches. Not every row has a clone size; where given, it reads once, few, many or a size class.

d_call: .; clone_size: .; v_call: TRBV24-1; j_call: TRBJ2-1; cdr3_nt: TGTGCCACCAGTGACTCCCGGGACTTCCCCTACAATGAGCAGTTCTTC; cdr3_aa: CATSDSRDFPYNEQFF
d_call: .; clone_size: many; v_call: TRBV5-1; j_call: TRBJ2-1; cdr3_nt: TGCGCCAGCAGTCGCCAGGGTCTAGAGAATGAGCAGTTCTTC; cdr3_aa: CASSRQGLENEQFF
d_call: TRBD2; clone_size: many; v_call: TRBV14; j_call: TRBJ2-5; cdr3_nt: TGTGCCAGCAGCCAAGATCGGGGAGGGAACGTAGAGACCCAGTACTTC; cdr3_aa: CASSQDRGGNVETQYF
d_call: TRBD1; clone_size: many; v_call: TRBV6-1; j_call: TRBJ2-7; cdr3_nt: TGTGCCAGCAGTTACACAGGGGACTACGAGCAGTACTTC; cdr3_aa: CASSYTGDYEQYF
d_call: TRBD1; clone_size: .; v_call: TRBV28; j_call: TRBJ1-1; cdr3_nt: TGTGCCAGCAGTCCACTACAGGGGAGGTTGCCTGAAGCTTTCTTT; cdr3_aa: CASSPLQGRLPEAFF
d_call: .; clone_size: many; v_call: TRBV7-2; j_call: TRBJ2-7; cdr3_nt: TGTGCCAGCAGCTTGTCAGGGGTAGAGCAGTACTTC; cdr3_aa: CASSLSGVEQYF
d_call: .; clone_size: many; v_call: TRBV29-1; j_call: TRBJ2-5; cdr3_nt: TGCAGCGTTGAATTCGGGAGAAAAGAGACCCAGTACTTC; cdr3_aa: CSVEFGRKETQYF
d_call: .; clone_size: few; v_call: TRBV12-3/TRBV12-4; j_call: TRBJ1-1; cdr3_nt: TGTGCCAGCAGTTTGTTTAAGGGCAGAGCTGATGAAGCTTTCTTT; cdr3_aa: CASSLFKGRADEAFF
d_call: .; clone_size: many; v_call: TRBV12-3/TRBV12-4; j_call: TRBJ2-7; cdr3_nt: TGTGCCAGCAGTCTCCGGACAGGGACTAAGGACGAGCAGTACTTC; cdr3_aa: CASSLRTGTKDEQYF
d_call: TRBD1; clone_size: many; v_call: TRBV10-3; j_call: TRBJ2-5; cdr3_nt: TGTGCCATCAGCGGAACCCCGGGACAGGGAGGGGAGACCCAGTACTTC; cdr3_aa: CAISGTPGQGGETQYF
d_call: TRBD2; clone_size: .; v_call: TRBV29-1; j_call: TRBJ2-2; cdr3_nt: TGCAGCGTCGGACACTCTAGCGGGAGTGTTGGCGGGGAGCTGTTTTTT; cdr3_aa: CSVGHSSGSVGGELFF
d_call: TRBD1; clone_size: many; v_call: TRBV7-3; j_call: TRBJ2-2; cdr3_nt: TGTGCCAGCAGCCCCGGGACAGGGGGCTTCACCGGGGAGCTGTTTTTT; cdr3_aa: CASSPGTGGFTGELFF
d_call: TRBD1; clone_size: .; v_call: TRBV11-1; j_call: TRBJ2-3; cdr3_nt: TGTGCCGGCAGCACCAGGACAGGATCCAGCACAGATACGCAGTATTTT; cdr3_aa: CAGSTRTGSSTDTQYF
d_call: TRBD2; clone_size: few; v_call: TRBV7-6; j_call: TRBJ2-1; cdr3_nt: TGTGCCAGCAGCCCTCCGACTAGCGGGAGCTACAATGAGCAGTTCTTC; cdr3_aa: CASSPPTSGSYNEQFF
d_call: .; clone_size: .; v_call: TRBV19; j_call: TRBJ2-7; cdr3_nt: TGTGCCACGGCACGCACGGGGAGTTCCTACGAGCAGTACTTC; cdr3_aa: CATARTGSSYEQYF
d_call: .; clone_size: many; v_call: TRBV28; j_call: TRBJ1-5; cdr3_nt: TGTGCCAGCCTCCCCGGAGGTAGCAATCAGCCCCAGCATTTT; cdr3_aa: CASLPGGSNQPQHF
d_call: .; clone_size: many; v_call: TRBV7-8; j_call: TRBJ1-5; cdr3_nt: TGTGCCAGCAGCTTAATCCCTTACGGAGATCAGCCCCAGCATTTT; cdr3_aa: CASSLIPYGDQPQHF
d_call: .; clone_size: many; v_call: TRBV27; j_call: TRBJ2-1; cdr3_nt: TGTGCCAGCAGAGCCGCAGGGGCCTTCTCCTACAATGAGCAGTTCTTC; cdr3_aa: CASRAAGAFSYNEQFF
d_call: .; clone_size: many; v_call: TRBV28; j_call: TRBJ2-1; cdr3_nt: TGTGCCACCCAGGGCCAGACCAATGAGCAGTTCTTC; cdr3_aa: CATQGQTNEQFF
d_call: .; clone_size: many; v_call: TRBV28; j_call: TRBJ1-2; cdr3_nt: TGTGCCAGCCGACAGAATAACTATGGCTACACCTTC; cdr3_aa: CASRQNNYGYTF
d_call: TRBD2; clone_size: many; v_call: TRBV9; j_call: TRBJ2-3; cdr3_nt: TGTGCCAGCAGCGTAGGGGGGAGGGCCTCAGCTGCAGATACGCAGTATTTT; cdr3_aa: CASSVGGRASAADTQYF
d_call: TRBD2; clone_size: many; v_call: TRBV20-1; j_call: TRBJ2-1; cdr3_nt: TGCAGTGCTTCTGGACTAGCGGGTTATGAGCAGTTCTTC; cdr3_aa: CSASGLAGYEQFF
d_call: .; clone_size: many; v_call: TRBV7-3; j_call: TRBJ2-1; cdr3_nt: TGTGCCAGCAGCGCAGGGTCCTACAATGAGCAGTTCTTC; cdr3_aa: CASSAGSYNEQFF
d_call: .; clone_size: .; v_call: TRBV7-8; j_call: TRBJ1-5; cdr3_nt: TGTGCCAGCAGCTTAGCTCCTTTAGATCAGCCCCAGCATTTT; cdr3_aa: CASSLAPLDQPQHF
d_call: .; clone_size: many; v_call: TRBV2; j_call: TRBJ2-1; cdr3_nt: TGTGCCAGACGCCGGGGGAATGAGCAGTTCTTC; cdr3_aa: CARRRGNEQFF
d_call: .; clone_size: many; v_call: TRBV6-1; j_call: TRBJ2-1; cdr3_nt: TGTGCCAGCAGTATCGCAGGCTACAATGAGCAGTTCTTC; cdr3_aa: CASSIAGYNEQFF
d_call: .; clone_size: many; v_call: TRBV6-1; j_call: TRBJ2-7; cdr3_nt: TGTGCCAGCAGTAAGGGACGGCTCCTACGAGAGCAGTACTTC; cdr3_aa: CASSKGRLLREQYF
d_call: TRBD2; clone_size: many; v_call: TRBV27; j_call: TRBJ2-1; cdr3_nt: TGTGCCAGCAGTTATTGGGCAGCGGGAGAATTGGGCAATGAGCAGTTCTTC; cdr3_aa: CASSYWAAGELGNEQFF
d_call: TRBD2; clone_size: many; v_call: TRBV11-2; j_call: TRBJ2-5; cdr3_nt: TGTGCCAGCAGTCCAGGGCAACTAGCGGGGAATGAGACCCAGTACTTC; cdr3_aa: CASSPGQLAGNETQYF
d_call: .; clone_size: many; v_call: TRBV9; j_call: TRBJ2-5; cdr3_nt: TGTGCCTCCCGCGGCAAGGGAGAGACCCAGTACTTC; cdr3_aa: CASRGKGETQYF
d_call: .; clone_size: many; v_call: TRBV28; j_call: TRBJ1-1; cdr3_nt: TGTGCCATCAGAGGTCCTATGAACACTGAAGCTTTCTTT; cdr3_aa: CAIRGPMNTEAFF
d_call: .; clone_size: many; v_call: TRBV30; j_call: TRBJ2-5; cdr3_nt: TGTGCCTGCCTCGATCAAGAGACCCAGTACTTC; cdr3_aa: CACLDQETQYF
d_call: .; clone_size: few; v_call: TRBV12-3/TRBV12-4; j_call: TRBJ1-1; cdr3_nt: TGTGCCCTGCAGGGGCGCGGCACTGAAGCTTTCTTT; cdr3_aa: CALQGRGTEAFF
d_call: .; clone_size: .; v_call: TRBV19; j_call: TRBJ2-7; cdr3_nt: TGTGCCAGTAGTATAGGGGGGCGAGACGAGCAGTACTTC; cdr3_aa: CASSIGGRDEQYF
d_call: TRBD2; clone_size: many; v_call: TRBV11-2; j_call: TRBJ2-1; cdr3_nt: TGTGCCAGCAGCTTAGAGTACGGGAGGGCCTACAATGAGCAGTTCTTC; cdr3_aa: CASSLEYGRAYNEQFF
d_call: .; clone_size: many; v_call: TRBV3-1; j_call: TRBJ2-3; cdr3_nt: TGTGCCAGCAGCCCATCTACTCTGACAGATACGCAGTATTTT; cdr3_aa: CASSPSTLTDTQYF
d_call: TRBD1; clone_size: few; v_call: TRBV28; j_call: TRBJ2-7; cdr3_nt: TGTGCCAGCAAAAGGGGGCTAGTTACGGACGAGCAGTACTTC; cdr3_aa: CASKRGLVTDEQYF
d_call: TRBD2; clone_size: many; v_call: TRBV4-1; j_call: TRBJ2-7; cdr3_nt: TGTGCCAGCAGCCAAGGACTAGCGGGAGGCACCTACGAGCAGTACTTC; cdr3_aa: CASSQGLAGGTYEQYF
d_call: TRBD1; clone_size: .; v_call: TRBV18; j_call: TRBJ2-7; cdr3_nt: TGTGCCAGCTCACCACAGGGGGCGGATGAGCAGTACTTC; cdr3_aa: CASSPQGADEQYF
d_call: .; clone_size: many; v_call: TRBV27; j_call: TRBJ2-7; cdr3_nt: TGTGCCAGCAGTTTGGCTCAGGGGTGGGCCTACGAGCAGTACTTC; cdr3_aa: CASSLAQGWAYEQYF
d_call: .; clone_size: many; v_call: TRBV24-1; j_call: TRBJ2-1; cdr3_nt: TGTGCCACCAGTGGGAGGGGGAAAAGCGCCTCAAATGAGCAGTTCTTC; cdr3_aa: CATSGRGKSASNEQFF